This T cell receptor (beta chain) originates from a study of cytomegalovirus exposure and HLA in healthy donors. The protocol was immunoSEQ multiplex PCR, while the TCRdb copy is restricted to in-frame clones and leaves out a portion. In the table there are 110,000 or so clones, roughly 83% of which are singletons. Whole-study findings and limits: Rarity held for most TCR sequences, but there were some public TCRs that occurred in many donors.

To note about this clone: Its antigen is currently unknown.

The CDR3 sequence is 13 residues long. Trimming stripped 10 bases from V and 1 base from J, with 14 bases between. The germline V gene has CDR1 MNHNY and CDR2 SVGAGI (reference sequence). The genes are TRBV6-6 and TRBJ2-7; D may be TRBD1 (6 bases). Sequencing input: PBMCs. This TCR was sampled from a man younger than 35 in good health and CMV-seronegative. CDR3 protein: CAIEQGPSYEQYF. In DNA, the CDR3 is TGTGCCATCGAACAGGGCCCATCCTACGAGCAGTACTTC.